These 28 T cell receptor beta chains originate from one sample sequenced in a study of blood T cell repertoires in COVID-19. The table came from immunoSEQ multiplex PCR; TCRdb's copy has only in-frame clones and leaves some out. The sample has approximately 300,000 clones, around four fifths seen once. What was sequenced was peripheral blood. These receptors all stem from a woman between 45 and 60 years old with acute or convalescent COVID-19.

The J gene is TRBJ1-2, the V gene TRBV6-1; a weak D match, TRBD1 (6 bases). Trimming left V 7 bases short and J 7 bases short, with 16 bases between. Germline assignment: CDR1 MNHNS and CDR2 SASEGT. CDR3 length: 13 amino acids. The CDR3 loop is CASTLLETGGYTF. The CDR3 coding sequence is TGTGCCAGCACTCTACTGGAGACAGGTGGCTACACCTTC.

This chain joins TRBV4-3 and TRBJ2-6; D ambiguous. Germline CDR1 LGHNA, CDR2 YSLEER. Trimming cost V 0 bases and J 2 bases, with 11 bases left between them. The CDR3 consists of 17 residues. CDR3 protein: CASSQDPRGAGANVLTF. In nucleotides, the CDR3 is TGCGCCAGCAGCCAAGATCCCCGCGGAGCTGGGGCCAACGTCCTGACTTTC.

The chain couples TRBV6-4 to TRBJ1-1, with D possibly matching TRBD1 (5 bases). From germline, CDR1 is MRHNA and CDR2 SNTAGT. The CDR3 is made up of 13 amino acids. V dropped 2 bases and J dropped 11 bases, with 15 bases sitting between them. The DNA for the CDR3 is TGTGCCAGCAGTGACGATGGACAAATGCCGGCTTTCTTT. It codes for CASSDDGQMPAFF.

This clone was recorded only once. V usage is TRBV20-1 and J usage is TRBJ1-1; no reliable D call. Per the germline V gene, CDR1 is DFQATT and CDR2 is SNEGSKA (reference sequence). The V end lost 3 bases, the J end lost 0 bases, and 8 bases lay between the germline ends. CDR3 length equals 13 residues. CDR3 region: CSASPDMNTEAFF. The CDR3 DNA follows: TGCAGTGCTAGTCCAGATATGAACACTGAAGCTTTCTTT.

The V gene is TRBV3-1 (or the pseudogene TRBV3-2), the J gene TRBJ1-3, with TRBD1 identical over 7 bases. From germline, CDR1 is LGHDT and CDR2 YNNKEL (reference sequence). The CDR3 contains 17 residues. V lost 1 base, J lost 1 base, and 7 bases stayed unmatched. The CDR3 protein is CASSQVGQAISGNTIYF. CDR3 DNA: TGTGCCAGCAGCCAAGTAGGACAGGCGATTTCTGGAAACACCATATATTTT.

As to this clone: Distinct nucleotide sequences in the sample also encode this CDR3. The genes are TRBV19 and TRBJ2-1; D not certain. The CDR3 sequence is 14 residues long. The V end was cut by 3 bases, the J end by 4 bases, with 10 bases between. Germline CDR1 and CDR2: LNHDA and SQIVND (reference sequence). The CDR3 DNA is TGTGCCAGTAGTATTGGATCAGCGTACAATGAGCAGTTCTTC. Protein sequence: CASSIGSAYNEQFF.

The sample holds one count of this clone. The chain joins TRBV3-1 (or the pseudogene TRBV3-2) to TRBJ1-1; no clear D gene. The V and J ends lost 0 bases and 4 bases respectively, with 9 bases between them. CDR3 length: 14 amino acids. Germline V gene sequence: CDR1 LGHDT, CDR2 YNNKEL (reference sequence). CDR3 coding DNA: TGTGCCAGCAGCCAAGATGAGGGAGGCACTGAAGCTTTCTTT. It yields the protein CASSQDEGGTEAFF.

The rearrangement links TRBV5-1 to TRBJ2-3; D unclear. Germline loops: CDR1 SGHRS, CDR2 YFSETQ. The CDR3 contains 15 residues. Trimming removed 0 bases from V and 6 bases from J, with 14 bases in between. CDR3 region: CASSLADPREDTQYF. The DNA for the CDR3 is TGCGCCAGCAGCTTGGCCGACCCTAGAGAGGATACGCAGTATTTT.

The V call is TRBV5-1, the J call TRBJ1-4; weak D call: TRBD1 (6 bases). The CDR3 spans 14 residues. V shed 3 bases and J shed 3 bases, with 9 bases lying between them. CDR1 is SGHRS, CDR2 YFSETQ, per germline. The CDR3 reads CASSSQGPNEKLFF. The CDR3 DNA sequence: TGCGCCAGCAGCTCACAGGGACCTAATGAAAAACTGTTTTTT.

The chain has TRBV5-5 and TRBJ2-1; TRBD2 matches 9 bases. The germline V gene has CDR1 SGHKS and CDR2 YYEKEE (reference sequence). The CDR3 runs to 16 residues. Trimming removed 0 bases from V and 8 bases from J; junction bases left unmatched: 9. CDR3 sequence reads: CASSLGGGGAIDEQFF. The CDR3 DNA reads as TGTGCCAGCAGCTTGGGTGGCGGGGGGGCCATCGATGAGCAGTTCTTC.

This sequence joins TRBV27 and TRBJ2-7; D perhaps matches TRBD1 (6 bases). The CDR3 runs to 14 residues. Trimming shortened V by 6 bases and J by 5 bases, and 17 bases separated the two germline ends. The V gene's germline CDR1 is MNHEY and CDR2 SMNVEV (reference sequence). Here the CDR3 reads CASSPMRGSHEQYV. The CDR3 bases are TGTGCCAGCAGCCCCATGAGGGGGAGCCACGAGCAGTACGTC.

The chain uses TRBV27 and TRBJ2-2; possible D gene TRBD1, 5 bases. Germline V lookup: CDR1 MNHEY, CDR2 SMNVEV (reference sequence). The CDR3 covers 13 residues. V was cut by 6 bases and J by 1 base, with 6 bases left in between. CDR3 in amino acids: CASSGQNTGELFF. The CDR3 nucleotides are TGTGCCAGCAGCGGACAGAACACCGGGGAGCTGTTTTTT.

This clone was counted between two and nine times. The chain couples TRBV30 to TRBJ1-2, with 7 bases that match TRBD1. The CDR3 runs 15 residues. Per the germline V gene, CDR1 is GTSNPN and CDR2 is SVGIG (reference sequence). With V trimmed by 5 bases and J by 4 bases, 13 bases remained unmatched. CDR3 in DNA: TGTGCCTGGTACCGGGACAGATCTTATGGCTATGGCTACACCTTC. It specifies CAWYRDRSYGYGYTF.

The count of this clone is one. This sequence joins TRBV30 and TRBJ2-2; possible D gene TRBD1, 6 bases. Germline CDR1 GTSNPN, CDR2 SVGIG (reference sequence). Trimming pared 4 bases from V and 7 bases from J, leaving 10 bases between. The CDR3 runs to 12 residues. Here the CDR3 DNA reads TGTGCCTGGAATCTAGGGGGCGGGGAGCTGTTTTTT. Translated: CAWNLGGGELFF.

V is TRBV10-3 and J is TRBJ2-7; D possibly corresponds to TRBD2 (6 bases). Germline V gives CDR1 ENHRY, CDR2 SYGVKD. This CDR3 spans 14 amino acids. V dropped 4 bases and J dropped 5 bases, with 15 bases sitting between them. CDR3 residues: CAISAQGGLDEQYF. The CDR3, as DNA: TGTGCCATCAGTGCTCAGGGAGGACTCGACGAGCAGTACTTC.

The rearrangement uses TRBV5-1 and TRBJ2-1; D might be TRBD2 (6 bases). Germline V gene sequence: CDR1 SGHRS, CDR2 YFSETQ. V was pared by 0 bases and J by 8 bases, with 15 bases between. This CDR3 has 15 amino acids. DNA for the CDR3: TGCGCCAGCAGCTTGGAAGAGGGGAGGATCGATGAGCAGTTCTTC. It is translated as CASSLEEGRIDEQFF.

The chain combines TRBV27 with TRBJ1-2; 7 bases map to TRBD1. The CDR3 loop spans 12 amino acids. Germline-derived CDR1 and CDR2 are MNHEY and SMNVEV (reference sequence). J was trimmed by 6 bases and V by 5 bases; bases with no gene match: 3. CDR3 nucleotides: TGTGCCAGCAGTCCGACAGGGAATGGCTACACCTTC. Protein sequence: CASSPTGNGYTF.

The chain combines TRBV7-2 with TRBJ1-2, with 10 bases matching TRBD1. Germline V gene sequence: CDR1 SGHTA, CDR2 FQGNSA. The CDR3 spans 14 residues. With V trimmed by 5 bases and J by 4 bases, 4 bases remained unmatched. CDR3 coding DNA: TGTGCCAGCAGCCCCCGGGACAGGGGCTATGGCTACACCTTC. It is translated as CASSPRDRGYGYTF.

The CDR3 coding sequence is TGTGCCAGCACACCTGGAGGGACAGGGTCCCCCTACGAGCAGTACTTC. Amino acids: CASTPGGTGSPYEQYF. The gene calls are TRBV7-8 and TRBJ2-7; 9 bases are a match to TRBD1. Germline-derived CDR1 and CDR2 are SGHVS and FQNEAQ. The CDR3 spans 16 residues. The V and J ends lost 7 bases and 2 bases, in that order; junction bases with no gene match: 12. Variable domain in full (rest from reference TRBV7-8 and TRBJ2-7): GAGVSQSPRYKVAKRGQDVALRCDPISGHVSLFWYQQALGQGPEFLTYFQNEAQLDKSGLPSDRFFAERPEGSVSTLKIQRTQQEDSAVYLCASTPGGTGSPYEQYFGPGTRLTVT.

This rearrangement joins TRBV5-1 to TRBJ2-2, with TRBD2 matching over 13 bases. V trimming: 0 bases; J trimming: 2 bases; junction bases outside the gene matches: 7. Germline CDR1 and CDR2: SGHRS and YFSETQ. The CDR3 extends over 19 amino acids. CDR3 nucleotides: TGCGCCAGCAGCTTGGGCACCGGGACTAGCGGGATTAACACCGGGGAGCTGTTTTTT. It specifies CASSLGTGTSGINTGELFF.

The chain links TRBV5-6 to TRBJ2-4; TRBD1 matches at 7 bases. J lost 0 bases, V lost 2 bases, and 5 bases had no gene match. The CDR3 totals 16 residues. Germline V CDR1 and CDR2: SGHDT, YYEEEE. The CDR3 reads CASSFLTGTAKNIQYF. The CDR3 DNA sequence: TGTGCCAGCAGCTTTTTGACAGGGACAGCCAAAAACATTCAGTACTTC.

The J gene is TRBJ2-3, the V gene TRBV11-2; D uncertain. This CDR3 contains 16 residues. V shed 5 bases and J shed 0 bases, with 15 bases lying between them. The germline CDR1 and CDR2 sequences are SGHAT and FQNNGV. This CDR3 is CASSLHVVTSTDTQYF. CDR3 DNA: TGTGCCAGCAGCCTCCACGTGGTTACTAGCACAGATACGCAGTATTTT.

The rearrangement joins TRBV7-2 to TRBJ2-7; 11 bases agree with TRBD2. The CDR3 is 15 residues long. V shed 4 bases, J shed 3 bases, and the junction held 5 bases outside the gene matches. Germline CDR1 reads SGHTA; CDR2 reads FQGNSA. CDR3 amino acids: CASSSTGTSGYEQYF. CDR3 sequence (DNA): TGTGCCAGCAGCTCGACCGGGACTAGCGGCTACGAGCAGTACTTC.

This chain links TRBV11-2 with TRBJ1-1; D is ambiguous. The CDR3 is 14 amino acids. V shed 0 bases and J shed 3 bases, with 8 bases lying between them. Looked up from germline, CDR1 is SGHAT and CDR2 is FQNNGV. The DNA for the CDR3 is TGTGCCAGCAGCTTAGAGGGAGGCCACACTGAAGCTTTCTTT. It yields the protein CASSLEGGHTEAFF.

This clone has just one count. V is TRBV6-5 and J is TRBJ1-4; 8 nucleotides match TRBD1. Unmatched junction bases numbered 5, after V lost 6 bases and J lost 5 bases. Germline CDR1 reads MNHEY; CDR2 reads SVGAGI. The CDR3 extends over 14 amino acids. This CDR3 is CASRRQGANEKLFF. In DNA, the CDR3 is TGTGCCAGCAGGAGGCAGGGGGCGAATGAAAAACTGTTTTTT.

This chain links TRBV10-2 with TRBJ2-3; 12 bases align to TRBD2. Germline CDR1 is WSHSY and CDR2 is SAAADI. The CDR3 runs 11 residues. Trimming cost V 8 bases and J 12 bases; bases outside gene matches: 3. The chain's CDR3 is CASSSGGEQYF. The CDR3 bases are TGCGCCAGCTCTAGCGGGGGGGAACAGTATTTT.

This chain links TRBV11-2 with TRBJ2-1; 12 nucleotides match TRBD2. The CDR3 is 16 amino acids. Per the germline V gene, CDR1 is SGHAT and CDR2 is FQNNGV. V was pared by 4 bases and J by 6 bases, with 7 bases of the junction left unmatched. In nucleotides, the CDR3 is TGTGCCAGCAGCTCGACTAGCGGGAGAGGAACCAATGAGCAGTTCTTC. It specifies CASSSTSGRGTNEQFF. Combining the CDR3 with reference TRBV11-2 and TRBJ2-1 gives the whole variable domain EAGVAQSPRYKIIEKRQSVAFWCNPISGHATLYWYQQILGQGPKLLIQFQNNGVVDDSQLPKDRFSAERLKGVDSTLKIQPAKLEDSAVYLCASSSTSGRGTNEQFFGPGTRLTVL.

Turning to this clone: The identical CDR3 is also encoded by other nucleotide sequences in the sample. The chain joins TRBV7-2 to TRBJ2-7; no reliable D call. V shed 1 base and J shed 7 bases, with 5 bases lying between them. Germline V lookup: CDR1 SGHTA, CDR2 FQGNSA. The CDR3 runs 11 residues. CDR3 DNA sequence: TGTGCCAGCAGCTTAGGTCTGGAGCAGTACTTC. Residues: CASSLGLEQYF.